The 18 T cell receptor beta chains listed next were all sequenced from one sample in a study of blood T cell repertoires in COVID-19. TCRdb keeps only in-frame clones here, not all; method: immunoSEQ multiplex PCR. The sample records 96,000 or so clones, roughly 81% being singletons. The sequenced sample was peripheral blood. Receptor source: a man at least 80 years old with COVID-19, enrolled during active disease.

This chain links TRBV6-2 or TRBV6-3 with TRBJ2-1; unclear D gene. V lost 6 bases and J lost 3, with 9 bases in between. CDR1 and CDR2 (germline): MNHEY, SVGEGT. CDR3 size: 13 residues. The CDR3 is CASSHGYYNEQFF. In DNA form, the CDR3 reads TGTGCCAGCAGCCACGGGTACTACAATGAGCAGTTCTTC.

The V and J genes are TRBV5-3 and TRBJ2-5, with 7 bases fitting TRBD2. TRBV5-3 is given ORF status, its function remaining uncertain. J gave up 5 bases and V 3 bases, and 13 bases lay outside the gene matches. CDR3 length: 16 residues. The CDR3 sequence is CARSSGGSWPRETQYF. CDR3 nucleotide sequence: TGTGCCAGAAGCTCCGGGGGGTCATGGCCCCGGGAGACCCAGTACTTC.

The chain uses TRBV4-1 and TRBJ1-5; D ambiguous. V dropped 0 bases and J dropped 0 bases, with 9 bases sitting between them. The length of the CDR3 is 16 residues. Germline CDR1 MGHRA, CDR2 YSYEKL. The DNA for the CDR3 is TGCGCCAGCAGCCAAGATTGGCTGTATAGCAATCAGCCCCAGCATTTT. This sequence encodes CASSQDWLYSNQPQHF.

The chain joins TRBV7-3 to TRBJ2-1; a weak D match, TRBD1 (5 bases). Looked up from germline, CDR1 is SGHTA and CDR2 is FQGTGA. The CDR3 sequence is 14 residues long. Trimming left V 5 bases short and J 9 bases short, with 17 bases between. CDR3 nucleotide sequence: TGTGCCAGCAGCCCCCACGGCAGGGATGGTGAGCAGTTCTTC. It encodes CASSPHGRDGEQFF.

The CDR3 sequence is CASSLSGGFGVGELFF. The DNA for the CDR3 is TGCGCCAGCAGCTTGAGCGGGGGTTTCGGGGTCGGGGAGCTGTTTTTT. This chain uses TRBV5-1 with TRBJ2-2; 8 nucleotides agree with TRBD2. Germline V gene lookup returns CDR1 SGHRS and CDR2 YFSETQ. The CDR3 runs to 16 residues. V dropped 1 base and J dropped 7; count of bases not matched to a gene: 9.

This clone was seen only once. This chain uses TRBV7-9 with TRBJ2-1; 13 bases match TRBD2. CDR1 and CDR2 from the germline V gene are SEHNR and FQNEAQ (reference sequence). The CDR3 loop spans 15 amino acids. Trimming at V came to 6 bases and at J to 5 bases, leaving 4 bases not matched to a gene. CDR3 protein: CASRSGTSGDNEQFF. In DNA, the CDR3 is TGTGCCAGCAGAAGCGGGACTAGCGGGGACAATGAGCAGTTCTTC. Together with reference TRBV7-9 and TRBJ2-1, the CDR3 gives the full variable domain: DTGVSQNPRHKITKRGQNVTFRCDPISEHNRLYWYRQTLGQGPEFLTYFQNEAQLEKSRLLSDRFSAERPKGSFSTLEIQRTEQGDSAMYLCASRSGTSGDNEQFFGPGTRLTVL.

V usage is TRBV5-1 and J usage is TRBJ2-7, with 11 nucleotides matching TRBD1. Unmatched junction bases numbered 14, after V lost 5 bases and J lost 7 bases. From germline, CDR1 is SGHRS and CDR2 YFSETQ. The CDR3 covers 16 residues. The CDR3 spells CASSSSVGQGVREQYF. DNA for the CDR3: TGCGCCAGCAGTTCCTCGGTGGGACAGGGGGTGAGGGAGCAGTACTTC.

This CDR3 reads CASRRDNYEQYF. The CDR3 DNA sequence: TGTGCCAGCAGACGAGACAACTACGAGCAGTACTTC. The chain links TRBV25-1 to TRBJ2-7; D is unclear. Germline loops: CDR1 MGHDK, CDR2 SYGVNS. The CDR3 loop spans 12 amino acids. Trimming removed 6 bases at V and 3 bases at J, with 9 bases between.

This chain uses TRBV5-1 with TRBJ2-3; 9 bases match TRBD2. This CDR3 spans 16 amino acids. The germline CDR1 and CDR2 sequences are SGHRS and YFSETQ. The trim removed 2 bases at V and 6 bases at J, leaving 10 bases unmatched. The DNA of the CDR3 is TGCGCCAGCAGCTTCTCAGGGCGGGAGGGCCAGGATACGCAGTATTTT. This translates into CASSFSGREGQDTQYF.

The CDR3 sequence is CASSTQTGFQETQYF. For the CDR3, the DNA is TGTGCCAGCAGCACACAGACAGGTTTCCAAGAGACCCAGTACTTC. This sequence joins TRBV5-6 and TRBJ2-5; TRBD1 might be the D (6 bases). The V and J ends lost 4 bases and 1 base respectively, with 14 bases between them. The CDR3 extends over 15 amino acids. Germline V gives CDR1 SGHDT, CDR2 YYEEEE. Full variable domain (remainder filled in from reference TRBV5-6 and TRBJ2-5): DAGVTQSPTHLIKTRGQQVTLRCSPKSGHDTVSWYQQALGQGPQFIFQYYEEEERQRGNFPDRFSGHQFPNYSSELNVNALLLGDSALYLCASSTQTGFQETQYFGPGTRLLVL.

The chain combines TRBV11-2 with TRBJ2-7; 7 bases agree with TRBD2. The V segment lost 1 base and the J segment 2 bases; nucleotides outside the gene matches: 2. Per the germline V gene, CDR1 is SGHAT and CDR2 is FQNNGV. There are 14 residues in the CDR3. The CDR3 is CASSLGGGPYEQYF. CDR3 DNA: TGTGCCAGCAGCTTAGGCGGGGGACCCTACGAGCAGTACTTC. Looking up the rest from reference TRBV11-2 and TRBJ2-7 gives the full variable domain: EAGVAQSPRYKIIEKRQSVAFWCNPISGHATLYWYQQILGQGPKLLIQFQNNGVVDDSQLPKDRFSAERLKGVDSTLKIQPAKLEDSAVYLCASSLGGGPYEQYFGPGTRLTVT.

This clone occurred a few times. V gene TRBV5-1 combines with J gene TRBJ1-2, with D possibly matching TRBD1 (5 bases). The CDR3 totals 16 residues. V dropped 3 bases and J dropped 1 base, with 16 bases sitting between them. The V gene's germline CDR1 is SGHRS and CDR2 YFSETQ. The CDR3 DNA sequence: TGCGCCAGCAGCTCAGGCCGACAGTCTCTTAACTATGGCTACACCTTC. It is translated as CASSSGRQSLNYGYTF.

The CDR3: CASKLVSEQFF. CDR3 nucleotides: TGTGCCAGCAAGCTAGTAAGTGAGCAGTTCTTC. The gene calls are TRBV7-9 and TRBJ2-1; no clear D gene. Deletions cut 7 bases from V and 9 bases from J, with 10 bases between. This CDR3 comprises 11 residues. Germline V gene sequence: CDR1 SEHNR, CDR2 FQNEAQ (reference sequence).

The chain couples TRBV4-1 to TRBJ2-2; TRBD2 agrees at 15 bases. With V trimmed by 4 bases and J by 6 bases, 3 bases remained unmatched. In germline, CDR1 is MGHRA, CDR2 YSYEKL. The CDR3 loop spans 16 amino acids. The CDR3 sequence is CASSPGLAGGAGELFF. CDR3 coding DNA: TGCGCCAGCAGCCCCGGACTAGCGGGAGGGGCCGGGGAGCTGTTTTTT.

This chain uses TRBV5-1 with TRBJ1-4, with D unresolved. The V gene lost 0 bases and the J gene lost 6 bases, with 15 bases spanning the gap. Per germline, CDR1 SGHRS and CDR2 YFSETQ. The CDR3 is 16 amino acids. The CDR3 DNA sequence: TGCGCCAGCAGCTTGGTTGGTACGAGGGAGGATGAAAAACTGTTTTTT. Its translation: CASSLVGTREDEKLFF.

This chain joins TRBV30 and TRBJ2-7; 10 bases map to TRBD2. With V trimmed by 3 bases and J by 2 bases, 10 bases remained unmatched. Germline values: CDR1 GTSNPN, CDR2 SVGIG (reference sequence). The CDR3 extends over 16 amino acids. CDR3 region: CAWRETGLADPYEQYF. CDR3 nucleotide sequence: TGTGCCTGGAGGGAAACCGGACTAGCGGACCCCTACGAGCAGTACTTC.

The V and J genes are TRBV7-9 and TRBJ2-3; tentative D call: TRBD2 (5 bases). The CDR3 has 13 residues. Per germline, CDR1 SEHNR and CDR2 FQNEAQ (reference sequence). Trimming cost V 7 bases and J 5 bases, with 13 bases left between them. CDR3 sequence (DNA): TGTGCCAGCATAGGATTAAGCGGAGATACGCAGTATTTT. Encoded protein: CASIGLSGDTQYF.

The rearrangement uses TRBV28 and TRBJ1-2; no clear D gene. V gave up 3 bases and J gave up 2 bases, with 7 bases separating them. Looked up from germline, CDR1 is MDHEN and CDR2 is SYDVKM. The CDR3 covers 13 residues. The CDR3 DNA sequence: TGTGCCAGCAGTTTGGGCAGAAACTATGGCTACACCTTC. Amino acid sequence: CASSLGRNYGYTF.